This TCR beta chain was identified in a study of blood T cell repertoires in COVID-19 (TCRdb year 2020). Concerning the study at large: The collaborator samples originated in the United States, Italy and Spain and spanned the acute and convalescent phases of COVID-19. The prospective study material was composed of cDNA or gDNA derived from T cells, B-cell-depleted T cells, or PBMCs. Subjects who had been exposed to COVID-19, were actively infected with it, or had recovered from it provided the deeply sampled blood TCRbeta repertoires that made up the dataset. A freely available public database, intended as a resource for researchers studying the immune response to SARS-CoV-2, is where the repertoires were released. The samples were drawn from two sources: the first 160 participants of the ongoing ImmuneRACE study, and 950 to 1,500 subjects contributed by 6 global collaborators. Sample metadata almost always included a de-identified subject ID, COVID-19 status, age in years and sex. Where HLA class I and class II types were available, the types were taken from metadata supplied by the sample provider, not from assay-based typing. Overall study outcomes, separate from this receptor: The amount of clinical and demographic metadata varied by source and participant and was provided uncurated.

The immunoSEQ Assay, a bias-controlled multiplex PCR, was used to amplify TCRbeta CDR3 regions from genomic DNA. The original methods were these. Nucleated cell counts per sample were estimated from amplification of reference gene primers within the assay. Sequence reads were collapsed and filtered to measure the absolute abundance of every unique TCRbeta CDR3 rearrangement. For each sample, productive Simpson clonality was calculated by taking the square root of Simpson's diversity index across productive rearrangements. What TCRdb holds here is the immuneACCESS table cut down to in-frame rearrangements. Part of the clones is not present; checked against another copy, under half of the missing clones reflect an unresolved V gene, and the others are unexplained. V, J and clone size are taken as reported in that table, and D and trimming were inferred from the DNA itself. The sample records around 80,000 clones, 82% of which are singletons. About 10% of the sample goes to the ten largest clones.

On this clone itself: No cognate antigen has been identified for it. No clone much larger than this one lies a single base away; base qualities are absent.

Here V drops 5 bases and J drops 6 bases, and the junction holds 4 bases not matched to any gene. CDR1 is given as PRHDT and CDR2 as FYEKMQ, both from the germline V gene (reference sequence). The CDR3 contains 13 residues, cysteine and phenylalanine counted. Only CDR3 DNA remains: 39 bases, in frame from the first base. Each collaborating institution followed its own protocols to collect whole blood in K2EDTA tubes. Collaborator samples were shipped for TCRbeta analysis as frozen whole blood, isolated PBMCs, or DNA extracted from either sample type. The V gene is TRBV13 and the J gene is TRBJ1-2, with 9 bases in between that match TRBD1. The clonotype comes from a man between 60 and 70 years old with acute or convalescent COVID-19. Specimen: peripheral blood. The CDR3 is CASSRRQGDGYTF. The base sequence is TGTGCCAGCAGCCGAAGACAGGGGGATGGCTACACCTTC.